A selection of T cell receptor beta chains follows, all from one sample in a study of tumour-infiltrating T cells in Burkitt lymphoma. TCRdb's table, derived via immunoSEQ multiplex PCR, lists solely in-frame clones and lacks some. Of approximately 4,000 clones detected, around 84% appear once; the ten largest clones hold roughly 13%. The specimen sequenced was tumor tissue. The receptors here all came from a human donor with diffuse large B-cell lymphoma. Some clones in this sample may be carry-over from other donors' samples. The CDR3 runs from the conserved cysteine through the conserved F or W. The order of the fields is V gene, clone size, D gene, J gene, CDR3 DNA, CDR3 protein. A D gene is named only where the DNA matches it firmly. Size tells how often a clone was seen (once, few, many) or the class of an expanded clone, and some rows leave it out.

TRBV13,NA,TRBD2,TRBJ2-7,TGTGCCAGCAATAGACGGGAGGCCCAGGACGAGCAGTACTTC,CASNRREAQDEQYF
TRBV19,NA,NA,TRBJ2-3,TGTGCCAGCCGACAAGCAGGAGATACGCAGTATTTT,CASRQAGDTQYF
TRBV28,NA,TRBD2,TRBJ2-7,TGTGCCAGCAGTCCTCAATCCTCGGGAGGTGGCGAGCAGTACTTC,CASSPQSSGGGEQYF
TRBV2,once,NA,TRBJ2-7,TGTGCCAGCACCGAAGGGAGTTTTGGGATCGAGCAGTACTTC,CASTEGSFGIEQYF
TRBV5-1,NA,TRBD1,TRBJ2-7,TGCGCCAGCAGCTTGTACGGAGGACAGGGATCCTACGAGCAGTACTTC,CASSLYGGQGSYEQYF
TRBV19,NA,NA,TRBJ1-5,TGTGCCAGTATCCCAGCCGGGACCCCGGGGGGGCCCCAGCATTTT,CASIPAGTPGGPQHF
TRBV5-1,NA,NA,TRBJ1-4,TGCGCCAGCAGGCCGTACACAGGGTTTAATGAAAAACTGTTTTTT,CASRPYTGFNEKLFF
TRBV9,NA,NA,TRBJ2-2,TGTGCCAGCAGCGTTGCTGTGAACACCGGGGAGCTGTTTTTT,CASSVAVNTGELFF
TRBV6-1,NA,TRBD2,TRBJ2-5,TGTGCCAGCAGTGGGCCTAGCGGGGTCTCCCAGTACTTC,CASSGPSGVSQYF
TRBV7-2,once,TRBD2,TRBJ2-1,TGTGCCAGCAGCTCGGGAGGAAGCTCCTACAATGAGCAGTTCTTC,CASSSGGSSYNEQFF
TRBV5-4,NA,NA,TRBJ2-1,TGTGCCAGCAGCTTTTCCCGCGGAACCTACAATGAGCAGTTCTTC,CASSFSRGTYNEQFF
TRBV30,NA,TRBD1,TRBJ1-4,TGTGCTTCATCGACAGGGATGGATGAAAAACTGTTTTTT,CASSTGMDEKLFF
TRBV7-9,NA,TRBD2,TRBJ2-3,TGTGCCAGCAGCCAGGTGGGGCTAGCGGGAGAATTAGGCACAGATACGCAGTATTTT,CASSQVGLAGELGTDTQYF
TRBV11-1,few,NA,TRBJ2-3,TGTGCCAGCAGCTTAGGGGGCGGCTACGACACAGATACGCAGTATTTT,CASSLGGGYDTDTQYF
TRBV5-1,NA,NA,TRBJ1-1,TGCACCAGCAGCCAGGATCGGGGAAACACTGAAGCTTTCTTT,CTSSQDRGNTEAFF
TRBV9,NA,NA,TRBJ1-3,TGTGCCAGCAGCCCTCGGTCAGAACGCTCTGGAAACACCATATATTTT,CASSPRSERSGNTIYF
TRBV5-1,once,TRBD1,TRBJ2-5,TGCGCCAGCAGACAGGGGACGGTGGAGACCCAGTACTTC,CASRQGTVETQYF
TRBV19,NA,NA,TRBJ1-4,TGTGCCAGTACCGATCCCTGGCTGTATGAAAAACTGTTTTTT,CASTDPWLYEKLFF
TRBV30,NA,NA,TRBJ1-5,TGTGCCTGGAGTGGTGTGAATCAGCCCCAGCATTTT,CAWSGVNQPQHF
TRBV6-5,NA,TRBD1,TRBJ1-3,TGTGCCAGCAGTGGGGACAGGGCTGGAAACACCATATATTTT,CASSGDRAGNTIYF
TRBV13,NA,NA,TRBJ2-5,TGTGCCAGCAGTCCTACAGGGTACCAAGAGACCCAGTACTTC,CASSPTGYQETQYF
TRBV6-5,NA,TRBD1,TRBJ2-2,TGTGCCAGCAGTTCCGGGACAGGGAGGAGGGAGCTGTTTTTT,CASSSGTGRRELFF
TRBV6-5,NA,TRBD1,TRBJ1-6,TGTGCCAGCAGTTACTCCAGGGGGGGCAATTCACCCCTCCACTTT,CASSYSRGGNSPLHF
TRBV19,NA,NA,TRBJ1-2,TGTGCCAGTAGTATTTTCCAGGGTATCAGTGGCTACACCTTC,CASSIFQGISGYTF
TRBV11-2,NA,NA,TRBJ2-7,TGTGCCAGCTCCCCCTGGCCCTACGAGCAGTACTTC,CASSPWPYEQYF
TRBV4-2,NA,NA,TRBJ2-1,TGTGCCAGCAGCCAAGATGGGACGGACAACTCCTACAATGAGCAGTTCTTC,CASSQDGTDNSYNEQFF
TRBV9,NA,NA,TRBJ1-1,TGTGCCAGCAGCGAAGATGGACGCACTGAAGCTTTCTTT,CASSEDGRTEAFF
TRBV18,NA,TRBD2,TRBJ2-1,TGTGCCAGCTCACTTAGCGGGATCCAAACCAATGAGCAGTTCTTC,CASSLSGIQTNEQFF
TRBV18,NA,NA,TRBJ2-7,TGTGCCAGCTCACCACCAGAGGGGCCCCACGAGCAGTACTTC,CASSPPEGPHEQYF
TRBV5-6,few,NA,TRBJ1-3,TGTGCCAGCAGCTTTCCAGGGACTGGAAACACCATATATTTT,CASSFPGTGNTIYF
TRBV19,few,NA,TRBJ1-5,TGTGCCAGTAGTATACAGCCGGCAAGCAATCAGCCCCAGCATTTT,CASSIQPASNQPQHF
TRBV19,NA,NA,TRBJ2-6,TGTGCCAGTAGTTTCGCTACAGGACCCTCTGGGGCCAACGTCCTGACTTTC,CASSFATGPSGANVLTF
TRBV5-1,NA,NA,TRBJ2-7,TGCGCCAGCAGCTTGGAAGGGTACGAGCAGTACTTC,CASSLEGYEQYF
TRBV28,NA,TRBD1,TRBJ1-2,TGTGCCAGCAGTAGCGGACAGGGTAGAAACTATGGCTACACCTTC,CASSSGQGRNYGYTF
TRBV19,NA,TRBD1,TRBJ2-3,TGTGCCAGTAGTATAAACCCCAGGGGGAGAGATACGCAGTATTTT,CASSINPRGRDTQYF
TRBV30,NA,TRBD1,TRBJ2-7,TGTGCCTGGAGTGTACGGGGACAGGCTATCTACGAGCAGTACTTC,CAWSVRGQAIYEQYF
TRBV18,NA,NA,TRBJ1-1,TGTGCCAGCTCACCGACAGGTTTGAACACTGAAGCTTTCTTT,CASSPTGLNTEAFF
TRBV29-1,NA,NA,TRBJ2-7,TGCAGCGTTGTGAACTACGAGCAGTACTTC,CSVVNYEQYF
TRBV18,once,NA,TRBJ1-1,TGTGCCAGCTCACCACGTCCCGGTGGGGAGAACACTGAAGCTTTCTTT,CASSPRPGGENTEAFF
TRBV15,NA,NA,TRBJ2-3,TGTGCCACCAGCAGAGATAAAAGGAATACGCAGTATTTT,CATSRDKRNTQYF
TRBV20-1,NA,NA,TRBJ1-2,TGCAGTGCTAGAATGGTGAGCGGCTACACCTTC,CSARMVSGYTF
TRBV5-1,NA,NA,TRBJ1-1,TGCGCCAGCAGCTTGGGACAGACGAACACTGAAGCTTTCTTT,CASSLGQTNTEAFF
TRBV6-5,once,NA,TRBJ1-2,TGTGCCAGCAGGCCAACGACAGGAGATGGCTACACCTTC,CASRPTTGDGYTF
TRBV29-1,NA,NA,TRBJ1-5,TGCAGCGTTGGGGGGGGGAACCAGCCCCAGCATTTT,CSVGGGNQPQHF
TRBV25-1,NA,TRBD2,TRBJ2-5,TGTGCCAGCAGTCCGCCGGGGGGGGTCGAGACCCAGTACTTC,CASSPPGGVETQYF
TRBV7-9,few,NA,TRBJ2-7,TGTGCCAGCAGCTTAACGGGGGGCGGCTACGAGCAGTACTTC,CASSLTGGGYEQYF
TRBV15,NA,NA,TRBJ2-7,TGTGCCACCAGCAGAGGATCCGGCCAGGCCGCTTCCTACGAGCAGTACTTC,CATSRGSGQAASYEQYF